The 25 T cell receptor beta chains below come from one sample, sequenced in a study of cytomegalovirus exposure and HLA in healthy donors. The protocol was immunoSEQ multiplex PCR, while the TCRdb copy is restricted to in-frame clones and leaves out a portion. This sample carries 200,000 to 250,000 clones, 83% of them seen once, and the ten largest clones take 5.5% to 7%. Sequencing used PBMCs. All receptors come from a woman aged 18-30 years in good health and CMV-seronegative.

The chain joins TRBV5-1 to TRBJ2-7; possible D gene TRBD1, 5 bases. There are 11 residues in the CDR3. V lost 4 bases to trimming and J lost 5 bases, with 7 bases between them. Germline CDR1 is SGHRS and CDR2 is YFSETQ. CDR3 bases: TGCGCCAGCAGCCAGGGTAACGAGCAGTACTTC. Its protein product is CASSQGNEQYF.

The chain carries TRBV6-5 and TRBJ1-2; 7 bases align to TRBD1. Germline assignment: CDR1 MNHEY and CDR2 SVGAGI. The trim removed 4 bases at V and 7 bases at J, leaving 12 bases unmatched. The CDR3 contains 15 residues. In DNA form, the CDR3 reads TGTGCCAGCAGTTCAACTAGGACAGGCTGGGTTGGCTACACCTTC. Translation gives CASSSTRTGWVGYTF.

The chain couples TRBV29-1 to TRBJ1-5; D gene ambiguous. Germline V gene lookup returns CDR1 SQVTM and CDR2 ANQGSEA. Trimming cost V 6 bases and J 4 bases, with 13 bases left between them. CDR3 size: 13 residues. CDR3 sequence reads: CSVSGLGNQPQHF. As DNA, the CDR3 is TGCAGCGTGTCGGGTCTCGGGAATCAGCCCCAGCATTTT.

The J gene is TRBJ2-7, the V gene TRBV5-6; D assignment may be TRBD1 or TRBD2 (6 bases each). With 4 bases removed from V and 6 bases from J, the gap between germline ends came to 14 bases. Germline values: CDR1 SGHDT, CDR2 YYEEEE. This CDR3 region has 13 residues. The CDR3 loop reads CASSPQGTGEQYF. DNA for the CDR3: TGTGCCAGCAGCCCCCAGGGGACTGGCGAGCAGTACTTC.

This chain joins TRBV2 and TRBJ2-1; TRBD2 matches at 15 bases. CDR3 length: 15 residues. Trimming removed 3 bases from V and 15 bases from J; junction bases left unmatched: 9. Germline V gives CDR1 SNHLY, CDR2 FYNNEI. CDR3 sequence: CASSESRTSGRASFF. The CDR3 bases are TGTGCCAGCAGTGAGAGTCGGACTAGCGGGAGGGCCTCGTTCTTC.

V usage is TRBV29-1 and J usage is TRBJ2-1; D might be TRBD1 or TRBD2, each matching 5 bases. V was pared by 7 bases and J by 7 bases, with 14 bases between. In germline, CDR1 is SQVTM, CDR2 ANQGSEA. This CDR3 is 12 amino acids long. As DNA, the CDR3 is TGCAGCGCCTCGGGGCAATTGAATGAGCAGTTCTTC. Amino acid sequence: CSASGQLNEQFF.

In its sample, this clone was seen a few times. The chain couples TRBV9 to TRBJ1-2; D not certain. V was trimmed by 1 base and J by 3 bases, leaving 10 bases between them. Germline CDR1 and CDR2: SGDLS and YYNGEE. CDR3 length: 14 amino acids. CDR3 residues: CASSVSGDHYGYTF. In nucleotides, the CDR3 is TGTGCCAGCAGCGTATCCGGGGATCACTATGGCTACACCTTC.

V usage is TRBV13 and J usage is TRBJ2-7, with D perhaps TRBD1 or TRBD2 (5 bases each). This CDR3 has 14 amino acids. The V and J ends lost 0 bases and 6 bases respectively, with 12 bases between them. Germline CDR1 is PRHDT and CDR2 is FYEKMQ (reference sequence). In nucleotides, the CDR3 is TGTGCCAGCAGCTTAGGCGGGGCGCCGGCCGAGCAGTACTTC. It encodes CASSLGGAPAEQYF.

The CDR3 here is CASSSAGNGDYGYTF. The CDR3 region has the DNA TGTGCCAGCAGCTCTGCGGGGAACGGGGACTATGGCTACACCTTC. The chain uses TRBV5-4 and TRBJ1-2, with D uncertain. This CDR3 is built from 15 residues. Trimming removed 3 bases at V and 3 bases at J, with 15 bases between. Germline loops: CDR1 SGHNT, CDR2 YYREEE (reference sequence).

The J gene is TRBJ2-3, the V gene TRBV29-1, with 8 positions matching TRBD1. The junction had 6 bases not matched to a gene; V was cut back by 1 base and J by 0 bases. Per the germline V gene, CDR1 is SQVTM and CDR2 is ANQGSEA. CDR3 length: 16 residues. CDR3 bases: TGCAGCGTTGAAGCTCAGGGGGCGGGAAGCACAGATACGCAGTATTTT. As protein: CSVEAQGAGSTDTQYF.

CDR3 protein: CATSRVSTDQETQYF. CDR3 nucleotides: TGTGCCACCAGCAGAGTTTCGACAGACCAAGAGACCCAGTACTTC. This rearrangement joins TRBV15 to TRBJ2-5; a weak D match, TRBD1 (5 bases). Per the germline V gene, CDR1 is LNHNV and CDR2 is YYDKDF (reference sequence). The CDR3 has 15 residues. Trimming took 1 base from V and 0 from J, leaving 9 bases between them.

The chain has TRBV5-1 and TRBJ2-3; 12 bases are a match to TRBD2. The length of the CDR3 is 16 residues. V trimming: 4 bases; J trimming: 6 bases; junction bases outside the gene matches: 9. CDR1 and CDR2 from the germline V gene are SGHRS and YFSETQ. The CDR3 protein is CASSHLAGGQADTQYF. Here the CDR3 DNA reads TGCGCCAGCAGCCATCTAGCGGGGGGGCAGGCGGATACGCAGTATTTT. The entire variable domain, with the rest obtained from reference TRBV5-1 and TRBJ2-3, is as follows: KAGVTQTPRYLIKTRGQQVTLSCSPISGHRSVSWYQQTPGQGLQFLFEYFSETQRNKGNFPGRFSGRQFSNSRSEMNVSTLELGDSALYLCASSHLAGGQADTQYFGPGTRLTVL.

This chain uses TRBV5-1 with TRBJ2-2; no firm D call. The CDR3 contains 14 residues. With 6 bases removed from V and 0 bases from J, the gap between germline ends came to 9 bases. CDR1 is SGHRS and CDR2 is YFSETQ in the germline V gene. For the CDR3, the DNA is TGCGCCAGCAAGGCAGAGGCGAACACCGGGGAGCTGTTTTTT. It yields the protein CASKAEANTGELFF.

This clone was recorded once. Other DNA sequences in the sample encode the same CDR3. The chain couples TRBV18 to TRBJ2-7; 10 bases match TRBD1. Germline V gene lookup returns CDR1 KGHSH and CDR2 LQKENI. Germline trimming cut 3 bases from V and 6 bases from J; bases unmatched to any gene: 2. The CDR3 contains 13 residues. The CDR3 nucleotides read TGTGCCAGCTCACCCGGGACAGGGGCCGAGCAGTACTTC. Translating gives CASSPGTGAEQYF.

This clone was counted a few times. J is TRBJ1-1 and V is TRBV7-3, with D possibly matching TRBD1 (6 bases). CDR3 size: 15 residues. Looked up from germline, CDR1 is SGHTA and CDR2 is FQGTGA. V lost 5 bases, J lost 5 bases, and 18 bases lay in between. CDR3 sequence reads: CASSPAGGGLTEAFF. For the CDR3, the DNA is TGTGCCAGCAGCCCCGCTGGGGGCGGCTTAACTGAAGCTTTCTTT.

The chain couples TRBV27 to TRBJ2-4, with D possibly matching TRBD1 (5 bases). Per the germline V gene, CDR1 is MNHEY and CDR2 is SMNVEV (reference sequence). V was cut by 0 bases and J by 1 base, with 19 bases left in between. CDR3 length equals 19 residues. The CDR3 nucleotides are TGTGCCAGCAGTTTATCGCTTTCGCAGGGCGGCCGGGCCAAAAACATTCAGTACTTC. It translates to CASSLSLSQGGRAKNIQYF.

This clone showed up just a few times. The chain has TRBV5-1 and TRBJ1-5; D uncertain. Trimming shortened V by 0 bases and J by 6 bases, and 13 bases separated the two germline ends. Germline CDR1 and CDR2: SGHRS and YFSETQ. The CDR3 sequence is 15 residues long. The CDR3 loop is CASSLGGREGQPQHF. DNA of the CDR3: TGCGCCAGCAGCTTGGGGGGAAGGGAGGGTCAGCCCCAGCATTTT.

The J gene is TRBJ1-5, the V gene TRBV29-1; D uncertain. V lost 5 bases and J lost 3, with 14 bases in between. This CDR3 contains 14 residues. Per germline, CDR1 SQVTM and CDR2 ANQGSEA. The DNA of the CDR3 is TGCAGCGTTCTCCTGGCAATAGACAATCAGCCCCAGCATTTT. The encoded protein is CSVLLAIDNQPQHF.

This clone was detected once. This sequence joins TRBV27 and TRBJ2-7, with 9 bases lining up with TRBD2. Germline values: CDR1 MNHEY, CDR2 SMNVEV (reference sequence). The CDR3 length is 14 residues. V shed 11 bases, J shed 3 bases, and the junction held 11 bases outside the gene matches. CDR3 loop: CAPPPAGGHYEQYF. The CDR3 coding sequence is TGTGCCCCGCCCCCAGCGGGGGGTCACTACGAGCAGTACTTC.

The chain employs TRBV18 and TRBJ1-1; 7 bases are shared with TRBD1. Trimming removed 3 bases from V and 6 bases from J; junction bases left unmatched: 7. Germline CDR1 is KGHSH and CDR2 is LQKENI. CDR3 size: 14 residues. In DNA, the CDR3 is TGTGCCAGCTCACCCCCGCTGACAGGGTCTGAAGCTTTCTTT. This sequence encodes CASSPPLTGSEAFF.

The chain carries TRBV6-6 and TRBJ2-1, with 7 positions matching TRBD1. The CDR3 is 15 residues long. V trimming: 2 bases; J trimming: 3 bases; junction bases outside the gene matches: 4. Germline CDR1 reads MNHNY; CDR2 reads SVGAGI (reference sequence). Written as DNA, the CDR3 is TGTGCCAGCAGTTACGAGGGACAGAACTACAATGAGCAGTTCTTC. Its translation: CASSYEGQNYNEQFF.

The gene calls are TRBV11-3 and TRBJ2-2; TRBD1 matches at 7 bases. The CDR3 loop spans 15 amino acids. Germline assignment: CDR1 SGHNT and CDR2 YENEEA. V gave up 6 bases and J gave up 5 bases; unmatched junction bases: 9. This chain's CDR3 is CASSRAGTETGELFF. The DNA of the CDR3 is TGTGCCAGCAGTCGGGCCGGGACAGAAACCGGGGAGCTGTTTTTT.

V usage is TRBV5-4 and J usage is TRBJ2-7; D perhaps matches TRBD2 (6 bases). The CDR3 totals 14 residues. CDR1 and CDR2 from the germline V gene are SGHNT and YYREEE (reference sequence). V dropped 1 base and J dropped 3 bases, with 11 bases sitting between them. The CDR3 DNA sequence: TGTGCCAGCAGCTTGCGCGGCGGGGACTACGAGCAGTACTTC. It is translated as CASSLRGGDYEQYF.

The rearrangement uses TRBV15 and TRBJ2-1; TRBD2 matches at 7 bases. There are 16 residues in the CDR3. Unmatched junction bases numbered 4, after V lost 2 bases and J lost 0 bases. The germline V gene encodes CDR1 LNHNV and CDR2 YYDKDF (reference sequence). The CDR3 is CATSRTLASSYNEQFF. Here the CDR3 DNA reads TGTGCCACCAGCAGAACACTAGCGAGCTCCTACAATGAGCAGTTCTTC.

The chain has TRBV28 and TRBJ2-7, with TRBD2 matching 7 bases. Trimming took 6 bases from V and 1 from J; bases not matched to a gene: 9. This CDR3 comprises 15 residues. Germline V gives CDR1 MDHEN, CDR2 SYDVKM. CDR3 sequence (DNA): TGTGCCAGCAGCTCCCCGGGGCGGGAGTCCTACGAGCAGTACTTC. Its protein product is CASSSPGRESYEQYF. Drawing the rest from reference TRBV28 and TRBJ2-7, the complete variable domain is DVKVTQSSRYLVKRTGEKVFLECVQDMDHENMFWYRQDPGLGLRLIYFSYDVKMKEKGDIPEGYSVSREKKERFSLILESASTNQTSMYLCASSSPGRESYEQYFGPGTRLTVT.